Listed below are T cell receptor beta chains from one sample, sequenced in a study of T cells after yellow fever vaccination. In TCRdb, the 5' RACE reads were re-called with MiXCR into one record per CDR3 protein. The sample has some 100,000 distinct CDR3 sequences, about 8.2% seen once. This specimen was CD8+ T cells not binding an NS4B(214-222) dextramer, sorted from PBMCs, taken roughly 15 days after the first yellow fever vaccination. These receptors originate from a man aged 18 to 29 who received the YFV17D yellow fever vaccine. The conserved cysteine and the conserved F or W are not part of the CDR3 here. Each record gives: D gene, V gene, CDR3 protein. A D gene is named only where the DNA matches it firmly.

d_gene: -
v_gene: TRBV11-2
CDR3aa: ASSRRDAFYGYT

d_gene: -
v_gene: TRBV28
CDR3aa: ASSLRASQETQY

d_gene: -
v_gene: TRBV4-1
CDR3aa: ASSQFPAKETQY

d_gene: -
v_gene: TRBV5-1
CDR3aa: ASSQGLSSYNEQF

d_gene: TRBD2
v_gene: TRBV15
CDR3aa: ATSRDLSGGWTGELF

d_gene: -
v_gene: TRBV30
CDR3aa: AWSSDLEQY

d_gene: -
v_gene: TRBV5-1
CDR3aa: ASSLGTGNSDEQY

d_gene: -
v_gene: TRBV7-2
CDR3aa: ASSFSDPTEAF

d_gene: TRBD2
v_gene: TRBV24-1
CDR3aa: ATSDHSGGVTDTQY

d_gene: TRBD1
v_gene: TRBV4-3
CDR3aa: ASSQEGQGTNLEKLF

d_gene: -
v_gene: TRBV3-1
CDR3aa: ASSQGSAEQF

d_gene: TRBD2
v_gene: TRBV20-1
CDR3aa: SARGYPAGGTATDTQY

d_gene: TRBD1
v_gene: TRBV29-1
CDR3aa: SVEPGTGSSYNEQF

d_gene: TRBD2
v_gene: TRBV12-3/TRBV12-4
CDR3aa: ASSFAGGDTQY

d_gene: -
v_gene: TRBV7-9
CDR3aa: ASSFEAGKLGYEQY

d_gene: TRBD1
v_gene: TRBV5-1
CDR3aa: ASSYPGQGDNEQF

d_gene: TRBD1
v_gene: TRBV4-3
CDR3aa: ASSQDPTGGNTEAF

d_gene: -
v_gene: TRBV24-1
CDR3aa: ATSDIDLGEETQY

d_gene: -
v_gene: TRBV13
CDR3aa: ASSLRASAYEQY

d_gene: -
v_gene: TRBV6-5
CDR3aa: ASSFSNGQGANTEAF

d_gene: -
v_gene: TRBV19
CDR3aa: ASRGPPSHNEQF

d_gene: -
v_gene: TRBV7-9
CDR3aa: ASSLVLRGSEAF

d_gene: TRBD2
v_gene: TRBV5-1
CDR3aa: ASSYRGGPDTQY

d_gene: -
v_gene: TRBV7-3
CDR3aa: ASSLSANTEAF

d_gene: -
v_gene: TRBV5-1
CDR3aa: ASSLPGEVADTQY

d_gene: -
v_gene: TRBV6-5
CDR3aa: ASSYSSRQSTDTQY

d_gene: -
v_gene: TRBV18
CDR3aa: ASSPRSGGLNTEAF

d_gene: -
v_gene: TRBV3-1
CDR3aa: ASSLGTSLYGYT

d_gene: TRBD1
v_gene: TRBV12-3/TRBV12-4
CDR3aa: ASSFPTGTDYTDTQY

d_gene: -
v_gene: TRBV4-1
CDR3aa: ASSQVGDGRLNEQF